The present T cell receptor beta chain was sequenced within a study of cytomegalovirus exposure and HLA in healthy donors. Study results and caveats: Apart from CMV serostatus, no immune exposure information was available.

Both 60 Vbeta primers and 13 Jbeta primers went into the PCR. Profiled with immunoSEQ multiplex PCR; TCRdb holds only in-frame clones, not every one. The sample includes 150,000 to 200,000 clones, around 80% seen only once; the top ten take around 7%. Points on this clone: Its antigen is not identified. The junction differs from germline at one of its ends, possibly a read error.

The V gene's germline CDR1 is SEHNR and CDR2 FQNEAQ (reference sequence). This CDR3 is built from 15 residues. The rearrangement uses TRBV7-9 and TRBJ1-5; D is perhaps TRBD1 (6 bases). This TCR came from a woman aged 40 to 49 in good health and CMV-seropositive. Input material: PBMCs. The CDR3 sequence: CSRNPGHHSNQPQHF. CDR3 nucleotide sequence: TGTTCCAGAAACCCGGGACACCATAGCAATCAGCCCCAGCATTTT.